A selection of T cell receptor beta chains follows, all from one sample in a study of blood T cell repertoires in COVID-19. Data came from immunoSEQ multiplex PCR; TCRdb stores just in-frame clones and leaves some out. This sample yields around 140,000 clones, of which 84% are seen a single time; more than 1.4% belongs to the top ten. Sequencing input: peripheral blood. These TCRs come from a man aged 55 to 70 with acute or convalescent COVID-19. Each CDR3 is given with its conserved first and last residue. Each record gives: clone size, D gene, V gene, J gene, CDR3 DNA, CDR3 protein. D genes are given only for firm matches. The size of a clone is reported for some rows only, either as once, few or many, or as a class for expanded clones.

NA	NA	TRBV7-2	TRBJ1-5	TGTGCCAGCAGCTTAGACCCCAGGGGTCGGCCCCAGCATTTT	CASSLDPRGRPQHF
once	NA	TRBV7-9	TRBJ2-1	TGTGCCAGCAGTTCCCCCCTTGCGGGTCCCTACAATGAGCAGTTCTTC	CASSSPLAGPYNEQFF
once	NA	TRBV30	TRBJ1-4	TGTGCCTGGAGAAGCCTTTCCACTGGGGAGGAAAAACTGTTTTTT	CAWRSLSTGEEKLFF
NA	NA	TRBV5-1	TRBJ1-1	TGCGCCAGCAGCTTTCTACAGGGACCGTCGAACACTGAAGCTTTCTTT	CASSFLQGPSNTEAFF
few	TRBD2	TRBV10-3	TRBJ2-7	TGTGCCATCAGCCAACTAGCGGGGGTGGGAGAGCAGTACTTC	CAISQLAGVGEQYF
NA	NA	TRBV6-5	TRBJ2-2	TGTGCCACCAAAGCCTCGAACACCGGGGAGCTGTTTTTT	CATKASNTGELFF
NA	TRBD2	TRBV19	TRBJ2-1	TGTGCCAGTAGTGCTGTAGCGGGAGGTGCTACTGAGCAGTTCTTC	CASSAVAGGATEQFF
NA	NA	TRBV27	TRBJ1-5	TGTGCCAGCAGCCCCAGGACGGGGGTAAGCAATCAGCCCCAGCATTTT	CASSPRTGVSNQPQHF
once	NA	TRBV3-1/TRBV3-2	TRBJ1-6	TGTGCCAGCAGCGAGGCTCTAAGCTCCTATAATTCACCCCTCCACTTT	CASSEALSSYNSPLHF
NA	TRBD2	TRBV19	TRBJ2-5	TGTGCCAGTAGTATGCTTTCTAGCGGAGAAGAGACCCAGTACTTC	CASSMLSSGEETQYF
few	TRBD1	TRBV19	TRBJ1-5	TGTGCCAGTAGTAGACTCGAGACAGGGGGCGGTCAGCCCCAGCATTTT	CASSRLETGGGQPQHF
once	NA	TRBV12-3/TRBV12-4	TRBJ1-1	TGTGCCAGCAGAGCCACAGGGCACACTGAAGCTTTCTTT	CASRATGHTEAFF
NA	TRBD2	TRBV5-1	TRBJ2-7	TGCGCCAGCAGCTTGGTGACTAGCGGTCCCTACGAGCAGTACTTC	CASSLVTSGPYEQYF
NA	TRBD1	TRBV23-1	TRBJ1-5	TGCGCCAGCAGTCAATACCCCGGACAGGGGGCTTGGTGGCTAGACAATCAGCCCCAGCATTTT	CASSQYPGQGAWWLDNQPQHF
NA	NA	TRBV6-4	TRBJ2-5	TGTGCCAGCAGTGGGGGCGCGGCGTCCGCACAAGAGACCCAGTACTTC	CASSGGAASAQETQYF
NA	NA	TRBV2	TRBJ2-7	TGTGCCAGCAGTGTTGAGAGTTACGAGCAGTACTTC	CASSVESYEQYF
few	TRBD1	TRBV24-1	TRBJ1-1	TGTGCCACCAGTGAAACCGGGACAGGGATTCATGAAGCTTTCTTT	CATSETGTGIHEAFF
NA	NA	TRBV28	TRBJ2-7	TGTGCCAGCAGCCTACCAGCGGAGTACTCCTACGAGCAGTACTTC	CASSLPAEYSYEQYF